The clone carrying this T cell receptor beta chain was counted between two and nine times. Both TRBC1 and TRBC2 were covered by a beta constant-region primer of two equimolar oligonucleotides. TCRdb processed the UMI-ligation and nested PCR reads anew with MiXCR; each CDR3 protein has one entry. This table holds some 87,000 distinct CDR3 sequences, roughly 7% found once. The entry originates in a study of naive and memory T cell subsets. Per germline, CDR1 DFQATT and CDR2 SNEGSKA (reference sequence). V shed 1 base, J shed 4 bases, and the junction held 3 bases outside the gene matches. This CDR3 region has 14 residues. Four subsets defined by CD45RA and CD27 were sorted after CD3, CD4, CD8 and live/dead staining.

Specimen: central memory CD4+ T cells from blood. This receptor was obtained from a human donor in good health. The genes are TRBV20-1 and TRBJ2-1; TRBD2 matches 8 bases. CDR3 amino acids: CSARGEREYNEQFF. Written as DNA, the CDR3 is TGCAGTGCTAGAGGGGAGCGGGAGTACAATGAGCAGTTCTTC.